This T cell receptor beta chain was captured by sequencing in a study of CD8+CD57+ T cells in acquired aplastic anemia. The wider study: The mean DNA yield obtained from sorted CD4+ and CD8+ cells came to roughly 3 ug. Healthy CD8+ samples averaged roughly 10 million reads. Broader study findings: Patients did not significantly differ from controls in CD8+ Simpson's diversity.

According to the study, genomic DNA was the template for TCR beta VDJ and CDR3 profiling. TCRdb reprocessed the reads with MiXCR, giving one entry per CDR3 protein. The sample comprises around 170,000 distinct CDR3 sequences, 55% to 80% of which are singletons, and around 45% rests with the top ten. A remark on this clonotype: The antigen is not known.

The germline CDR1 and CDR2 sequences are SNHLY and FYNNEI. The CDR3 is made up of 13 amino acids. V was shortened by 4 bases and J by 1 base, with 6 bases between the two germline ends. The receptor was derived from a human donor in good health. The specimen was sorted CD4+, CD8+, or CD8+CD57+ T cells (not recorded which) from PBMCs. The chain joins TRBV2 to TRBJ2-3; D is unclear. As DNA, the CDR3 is TGTGCCAGCAGTGTCAGCCGCACAGATACGCAGTATTTT. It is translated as CASSVSRTDTQYF. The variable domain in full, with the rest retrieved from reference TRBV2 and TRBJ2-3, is EPEVTQTPSHQVTQMGQEVILRCVPISNHLYFYWYRQILGQKVEFLVSFYNNEISEKSEIFDDQFSVERPDGSNFTLKIRSTKLEDSAMYFCASSVSRTDTQYFGPGTRLTVL.